The 9 T cell receptor beta chains below come from one sample, sequenced in a study of blood T cell repertoires in COVID-19. Measured with immunoSEQ multiplex PCR; TCRdb has only the in-frame clones, and not every one. The sample has over 400,000 clones; roughly 90% are singletons. Specimen: peripheral blood. The receptors originated from a woman in her 30s with active or convalescent COVID-19.

The chain couples TRBV7-8 to TRBJ1-3, with a possible D match to TRBD1 (5 bases). This CDR3 is built from 12 residues. The V end was cut by 8 bases, the J end by 7 bases, with 12 bases between. CDR1 is SGHVS and CDR2 is FQNEAQ in the germline V gene. The CDR3 reads CASGAAPNTIYF. In DNA form, the CDR3 reads TGTGCCAGCGGGGCGGCTCCCAACACCATATATTTT. The whole variable domain, remainder taken from reference TRBV7-8 and TRBJ1-3, is GAGVSQSPRYKVAKRGQDVALRCDPISGHVSLFWYQQALGQGPEFLTYFQNEAQLDKSGLPSDRFFAERPEGSVSTLKIQRTQQEDSAVYLCASGAAPNTIYFGEGSWLTVV.

This chain connects TRBV7-8 to TRBJ2-3, with D possibly matching TRBD1 (6 bases). The V and J ends lost 5 bases and 6 bases respectively, with 9 bases between them. The CDR3 is 12 amino acids. The germline gives CDR1 SGHVS, CDR2 FQNEAQ. CDR3 sequence reads: CASSPQGDTQYF. The CDR3 DNA is TGTGCCAGCAGCCCTCAGGGGGATACGCAGTATTTT. The full variable domain, rest sourced from reference TRBV7-8 and TRBJ2-3, is GAGVSQSPRYKVAKRGQDVALRCDPISGHVSLFWYQQALGQGPEFLTYFQNEAQLDKSGLPSDRFFAERPEGSVSTLKIQRTQQEDSAVYLCASSPQGDTQYFGPGTRLTVL.

The chain is built from TRBV29-1 and TRBJ2-5, with a possible D match to TRBD2 (6 bases). Germline CDR1 and CDR2: SQVTM and ANQGSEA. The ends were cut back, 0 bases at V and 5 bases at J, with 13 bases in the middle. This CDR3 contains 14 residues. In DNA, the CDR3 is TGCAGCGTTGAAGATGATGTAGCGGTGGAGACCCAGTACTTC. Translation: CSVEDDVAVETQYF.

The CDR3 reads CASSLEGDGYTF. The CDR3 DNA sequence: TGTGCCAGCAGCTTAGAAGGGGATGGCTACACCTTC. The chain employs TRBV7-9 and TRBJ1-2; tentatively, D is TRBD1 (5 bases). Trimming cost V 1 base and J 6 bases, with 6 bases left between them. Per the germline V gene, CDR1 is SEHNR and CDR2 is FQNEAQ (reference sequence). CDR3 length: 12 residues.

This clone has a handful of counts. This chain links TRBV27 with TRBJ2-3; D call uncertain. The CDR3 length is 14 residues. The V gene's germline CDR1 is MNHEY and CDR2 SMNVEV (reference sequence). V was trimmed by 6 bases and J by 0 bases, leaving 10 bases between them. CDR3 region: CASRRWASTDTQYF. The CDR3 nucleotides read TGTGCCAGCAGGAGATGGGCTAGCACAGATACGCAGTATTTT.

The rearrangement joins TRBV5-1 to TRBJ1-1, with TRBD1 matching 8 bases. Trimming at V came to 4 bases and at J to 11 bases, leaving 10 bases not matched to a gene. CDR1 SGHRS and CDR2 YFSETQ come from the germline V gene. The CDR3 has 13 amino acids. In DNA form, the CDR3 reads TGCGCCAGCAGCCTCGGACAGGGAGATGTGGCTTTCTTT. Its translation is CASSLGQGDVAFF. Combining the CDR3 with reference TRBV5-1 and TRBJ1-1 gives the whole variable domain KAGVTQTPRYLIKTRGQQVTLSCSPISGHRSVSWYQQTPGQGLQFLFEYFSETQRNKGNFPGRFSGRQFSNSRSEMNVSTLELGDSALYLCASSLGQGDVAFFGQGTRLTVV.

V is TRBV19 and J is TRBJ1-1; 11 bases match TRBD1. Trimming at V came to 4 bases and at J to 5 bases, leaving 6 bases not matched to a gene. Germline lookup yields CDR1 LNHDA and CDR2 SQIVND (reference sequence). This CDR3 comprises 15 residues. The CDR3 reads CASSTLGTGGTEAFF. CDR3 bases: TGTGCCAGTAGTACACTCGGGACAGGGGGAACTGAAGCTTTCTTT.

This clone was seen more than once but under ten times. The chain carries TRBV5-4 and TRBJ1-1; tentatively, D is TRBD1 (5 bases). The CDR3 is made up of 13 amino acids. V was trimmed by 10 bases and J by 1 base, leaving 14 bases between them. Germline CDR1 SGHNT, CDR2 YYREEE (reference sequence). For the CDR3, the DNA is TGTGCCGGATTAAGCGGGGGGAACACTGAAGCTTTCTTT. Translated, it gives CAGLSGGNTEAFF.

The chain has TRBV6-4 and TRBJ2-1; 9 bases are a match to TRBD2. There are 15 residues in the CDR3. The junction had 9 bases not matched to a gene; V was cut back by 3 bases and J by 9 bases. Looked up from germline, CDR1 is MRHNA and CDR2 is SNTAGT. The CDR3 spells CASSDNSGSGAEQFF. The CDR3, as DNA: TGTGCCAGCAGTGATAATAGCGGGAGTGGCGCTGAGCAGTTCTTC.